The 3 T cell receptor beta chains reported below all come from one sample, sequenced in a study of blood T cell repertoires in COVID-19. Some clones are missing from TCRdb's copy, which holds only in-frame ones; the method was immunoSEQ multiplex PCR. The sample includes 180,000 or so clones, 90% of them seen just once. Sequencing input: peripheral blood. The receptors were gathered from a man aged 45-65 years with acute or convalescent COVID-19.

This clone has a single count. This chain connects TRBV29-1 to TRBJ1-2, with 7 bases aligning to TRBD1. This CDR3 is built from 14 residues. The germline V gene has CDR1 SQVTM and CDR2 ANQGSEA. Trimming cost V 6 bases and J 2 bases; bases outside gene matches: 9. As DNA, the CDR3 is TGCAGCGTCGCACAACAGGGGAGGAACTATGGCTACACCTTC. Its translation: CSVAQQGRNYGYTF.

The CDR3 DNA follows: TGTGCCAGCAGGATGGCCGACATTCAGTACTTC. It codes for CASRMADIQYF. The rearrangement uses TRBV28 and TRBJ2-4; D uncertain. The CDR3 has 11 amino acids. Germline V gene data show CDR1 as MDHEN and CDR2 as SYDVKM. Trimming cost V 6 bases and J 8 bases, with 8 bases left between them. The variable domain in full, with the rest retrieved from reference TRBV28 and TRBJ2-4, is DVKVTQSSRYLVKRTGEKVFLECVQDMDHENMFWYRQDPGLGLRLIYFSYDVKMKEKGDIPEGYSVSREKKERFSLILESASTNQTSMYLCASRMADIQYFGAGTRLSVL.

The rearrangement uses TRBV11-2 and TRBJ1-2; 8 bases agree with TRBD1. CDR1 SGHAT and CDR2 FQNNGV come from the germline V gene. Trimming cost V 1 base and J 4 bases; bases outside gene matches: 8. CDR3 length: 16 residues. The CDR3 reads CASSLAAGGAGYGYTF. CDR3 in DNA: TGTGCCAGCAGCTTAGCTGCAGGGGGCGCGGGCTATGGCTACACCTTC. Using reference TRBV11-2 and TRBJ1-2 for the parts outside the CDR3, the full variable domain is EAGVAQSPRYKIIEKRQSVAFWCNPISGHATLYWYQQILGQGPKLLIQFQNNGVVDDSQLPKDRFSAERLKGVDSTLKIQPAKLEDSAVYLCASSLAAGGAGYGYTFGSGTRLTVV.